This TCR beta chain was observed in a study of blood T cell repertoires in COVID-19. Repertoires were generated with immunoSEQ multiplex PCR, while TCRdb's copy carries only in-frame clones and drops some. The table shows over 200,000 clones, with under 90% occurring only once. V was pared by 1 base and J by 0 bases, with 7 bases between. The germline gives CDR1 LNHDA, CDR2 SQIVND (reference sequence). This CDR3 region has 15 residues. The gene calls are TRBV19 and TRBJ2-1; D call uncertain. Sequencing was done on a sample of PBMCs or T cells enriched from blood (not recorded which). The TCR originated in a man aged 60 to 75 who had recovered from COVID-19. The CDR3 DNA reads TGTGCCAGTAGTATAGGTTGGAGCTCCTACAATGAGCAGTTCTTC. Protein: CASSIGWSSYNEQFF.